This TCR beta chain was documented in a study of blood T cell repertoires in COVID-19. Turning to the study itself: Whether acute or convalescent, the COVID-19 samples came from the United States, Italy and Spain. In each case, the material was cDNA or gDNA derived from T cells, B-cell-depleted T cells, or PBMCs.

Study processing details: Estimates of nucleated cell counts were drawn from the amplification of reference gene primers. The assay was immunoSEQ multiplex PCR, and TCRdb's table has in-frame clones only and misses some. That table is the source of V, J and clone size, and D and trimming were worked out from the DNA. The data contain about 120,000 clones, less than 90% of them seen just once; the ten biggest clones take up about a tenth. Sequencing was done on a sample of peripheral blood. This sequence was found in a man older than 75 with acute or convalescent COVID-19.

CDR3 nucleotides: TGTGCCTGGAGGGGGGCCCACGGTGTCACTGAAGCTTTCTTT. It translates to CAWRGAHGVTEAFF. The chain couples TRBV30 to TRBJ1-1; D possibly corresponds to TRBD1 (6 bases). The CDR3 covers 14 residues. The germline gives CDR1 GTSNPN, CDR2 SVGIG (reference sequence). Trimming left V 3 bases short and J 4 bases short, with 15 bases between.